The clone carrying this T cell receptor beta chain has a count of ten or more. TCR beta VDJ combinations and CDR3 sequences were profiled from genomic DNA. TCRdb reprocessed the reads via MiXCR and lists one record per CDR3 protein. This table holds roughly 160,000 distinct CDR3 sequences, 55% to 80% found once. These data come from a study of CD8+CD57+ T cells in acquired aplastic anemia. V was trimmed by 3 bases and J by 2 bases, leaving 5 bases between them. Germline lookup yields CDR1 LGHDT and CDR2 YNNKEL (reference sequence). This CDR3 is 12 amino acids long. The chain has TRBV3-1 and TRBJ2-7; no reliable D call. What was sequenced was sorted CD4+, CD8+, or CD8+CD57+ T cells (not recorded which) from PBMCs. The sequence was collected from a human donor in good health. The CDR3 coding sequence is TGTGCCAGCAGCCATGGGGCCTACGAGCAGTACTTC. It codes for CASSHGAYEQYF.